Each of the 24 T cell receptor beta chains below was sequenced from the same sample in a study of blood T cells in healthy people across ages. Then a second PCR, running roughly 6 to 11 cycles, was carried out with a sample-barcoded 5' primer and a J-beta primer mix. TCRdb ran MiXCR on the 5' RACE reads and lists one entry per CDR3 protein. The table shows roughly 640,000 distinct CDR3 sequences, with around 31% occurring only once. Sample: blood. All receptors come from an elderly woman in good health.

The V call is TRBV20-1, the J call TRBJ1-3, with no clear D. The CDR3 totals 14 residues. CDR1 DFQATT and CDR2 SNEGSKA come from the germline V gene (reference sequence). Trimming took off 0 bases at V and 2 bases at J, with 8 bases between the two ends. CDR3 region: CSARDRGTGNTIYF. The CDR3 nucleotides read TGCAGTGCTAGAGATCGGGGAACTGGAAACACCATATATTTT.

About this clonotype: One end of the junction varies from germline; a read error may be responsible. The chain employs TRBV20-1 and TRBJ2-5; 8 bases are shared with TRBD2. The V gene's germline CDR1 is DFQATT and CDR2 SNEGSKA (reference sequence). The CDR3 covers 14 residues. CDR3 sequence (DNA): TGCAGTGCTGGAGATCGGGGGGGCGCAGAGACCCAGTACTTC. It specifies CSAGDRGGAETQYF.

In regard to this clonotype: An end of the junction does not agree with germline; a read error may underlie this. The rearrangement joins TRBV2 to TRBJ2-3; 8 positions agree with TRBD2. Germline lookup yields CDR1 SNHLY and CDR2 FYNNEI. The CDR3 length is 13 residues. The CDR3 protein is CASREGIADMQYF. In DNA, the CDR3 is TGTGCCAGCCGGGAGGGGATCGCAGATATGCAGTATTTT.

The DNA of the CDR3 is TGCAGTGCTAGAGATGAGGTAACCTCCTACAATGAGCAGTACTTC. This encodes CSARDEVTSYNEQYF. This rearrangement joins TRBV20-1 to TRBJ2-1, with D hard to call. TRBJ2-7 explains the end of the DNA better; the J call may be wrong. The CDR3 is 15 amino acids. Germline CDR1 reads DFQATT; CDR2 reads SNEGSKA (reference sequence).

As regards this clonotype: With a much larger clone just one base away, this may be a read error. This chain links TRBV18 with TRBJ2-4, with 10 bases aligning to TRBD1. Gene TRBJ2-7 matches the end of the DNA better, so the J call may be wrong. The CDR3 has 15 residues. Germline CDR1 KGHSH, CDR2 LQKENI. Here the CDR3 DNA reads TGTGCCAGCTCAGTCATTCGGGACAGGGGCTACGAGCAGTACTTC. It is translated as CASSVIRDRGYEQYF.

As regards this clonotype: A read error may explain this, as a much larger clone is one base away. CDR3 protein: CASSLRTFSTAGIQETQFF. For the CDR3, the DNA is TGTGCCAGCAGTCTTAGGACATTCTCCACAGCGGGGATTCAAGAGACCCAGTTCTTC. The rearrangement links TRBV28 to TRBJ2-5; 7 nucleotides align to TRBD2. The DNA end is more similar to TRBJ2-1, so the J call may be wrong. CDR1 and CDR2 (germline): MDHEN, SYDVKM. The CDR3 is made up of 19 amino acids.

This sequence joins TRBV6-2 or TRBV6-3 and TRBJ1-5; D gene unclear. V gave up 6 bases and J gave up 3 bases, with 12 bases separating them. CDR1 is MNHEY, CDR2 SVGEGT, per germline. The CDR3 loop spans 14 amino acids. This chain's CDR3 is CASRIGRVNQPQHF. The CDR3 region has the DNA TGTGCCAGCAGGATAGGACGGGTCAATCAGCCCCAGCATTTT.

This clonotype was seen only once. With a much larger clone just one base away, this may be a read error. The chain recombines TRBV28 with TRBJ1-2; D is unresolved. CDR1 is MDHEN and CDR2 is SYDVKM in the germline V gene. The length of the CDR3 is 11 residues. CDR3 bases: TGTGCCCGCAGTTTGTCTCAGAGCTACACCTTC. This codes for CARSLSQSYTF.

Only a few counts were recorded for this clonotype. A much larger clone lies a single base off, so this may be a read error. CDR3 DNA: TGCGCCAACAGCCCTCCTGCGGGGGGTTCAGATACGCAGTATTTT. Translation gives CANSPPAGGSDTQYF. The chain links TRBV5-1 to TRBJ2-3, with 8 bases fitting TRBD2. The CDR3 has 15 amino acids. Germline V gene sequence: CDR1 SGHRS, CDR2 YFSETQ.

The V call is TRBV5-1, the J call TRBJ2-5; D remains ambiguous. The CDR3 runs 12 residues. CDR1 and CDR2 (germline): SGHRS, YFSETQ. The V end lost 4 bases, the J end lost 1 base, and 5 bases lay between the germline ends. The CDR3 bases are TGCGCCAGCAGCGAGTTCCAAGAGACCCAGTACTTC. This codes for CASSEFQETQYF.

This clonotype has just a few counts. The V gene is TRBV15, the J gene TRBJ1-5, with D possibly TRBD1 on 6 matching bases. Trimming pared 3 bases from V and 6 bases from J, leaving 15 bases between. CDR1 is LNHNV, CDR2 YYDKDF, per germline (reference sequence). The CDR3 has 15 residues. CDR3 coding DNA: TGTGCCACCAGCAGGGATCAGGGGCAGGGTCAGCCCCAGCATTTT. Translation gives CATSRDQGQGQPQHF.

Of note for this clonotype: Being one base from a much bigger clone, this may be a read error. The chain couples TRBV5-1 to TRBJ1-2, with TRBD1 identical over 7 bases. This CDR3 contains 15 residues. Germline V gene data show CDR1 as SGHRS and CDR2 as YFSETQ. V shed 3 bases, J shed 3 bases, and the junction held 8 bases outside the gene matches. Here the CDR3 DNA reads TGCGCCAGCAGCTCCTATCGACAGGGTGACTATGGCTACACCTTC. Its protein is CASSSYRQGDYGYTF.

This clonotype was recorded only once. Just one base apart from a much larger clone, this may be a read error. V gene TRBV2 combines with J gene TRBJ2-7; possibly TRBD2 for D (7 bases). CDR1 is SNHLY and CDR2 is FYNNEI in the germline V gene. Trimming took 0 bases from V and 12 from J, leaving 18 bases between them. The CDR3 runs to 14 residues. DNA for the CDR3: TGTGCCAGCAGTGAAGCGCTAGGGGGGGACATTCGGTACTTC. Translation: CASSEALGGDIRYF.

The chain employs TRBV5-1 and TRBJ1-3, with D unclear. The CDR3 length is 13 residues. Germline-derived CDR1 and CDR2 are SGHRS and YFSETQ. V lost 1 base and J lost 0, with 2 bases in between. The CDR3 here is CASSLNSGNTIYF. In nucleotides, the CDR3 is TGCGCCAGCAGCTTGAACTCTGGAAACACCATATATTTT.

This clonotype was counted ten times or more. A much larger clone is a single base away; this may be a read error. The rearrangement joins TRBV19 to TRBJ2-7; 10 bases agree with TRBD2. Trimming cost V 8 bases and J 7 bases; bases outside gene matches: 8. CDR3 size: 13 residues. Germline assignment: CDR1 LNHDA and CDR2 SQIVND (reference sequence). The CDR3 DNA follows: TGTGCCAGTGTAGCGGGGGGCGGCAATGAGCAGTACTTC. This encodes CASVAGGGNEQYF.

This clonotype occurred many times. This chain connects TRBV6-1 to TRBJ1-2; no clear D. V was trimmed by 2 bases and J by 8 bases, leaving 12 bases between them. The CDR3 extends over 13 amino acids. Germline CDR1 MNHNS, CDR2 SASEGT. Here the CDR3 reads CASSELILGGYTF. The DNA of the CDR3 is TGTGCCAGCAGTGAACTGATACTCGGGGGCTACACCTTC.

This clonotype occurred many times. The rearrangement uses TRBV29-1 and TRBJ2-7, with TRBD2 identical over 7 bases. Trimming took 7 bases from V and 1 from J; bases not matched to a gene: 13. Germline V lookup: CDR1 SQVTM, CDR2 ANQGSEA. The CDR3 consists of 15 residues. In DNA form, the CDR3 reads TGCAGCGCCACTACAGCCGGGCGGGGGTCCTACGAGCAGTACTTC. It specifies CSATTAGRGSYEQYF.

The sample holds many counts of this clonotype. The V and J genes are TRBV20-1 and TRBJ2-5, with unresolved D. The CDR3 is 11 amino acids. Trimming removed 3 bases from V and 0 bases from J, with 2 bases in between. Germline CDR1 is DFQATT and CDR2 is SNEGSKA (reference sequence). The CDR3 sequence is CSARDQETQYF. CDR3 nucleotides: TGCAGTGCTAGGGACCAAGAGACCCAGTACTTC.

This clonotype was recorded many times. Here the CDR3 reads CSASRDQEANNEQFF. CDR3 DNA: TGCAGTGCTAGTCGGGACCAAGAGGCTAACAATGAGCAGTTCTTC. V gene TRBV20-1 combines with J gene TRBJ2-1; D may correspond to TRBD1 or TRBD2 (5 bases each). The germline V and J ends were trimmed by 3 bases and 5 bases, with 17 bases remaining between them. The CDR3 length is 15 residues. Germline V CDR1 and CDR2: DFQATT, SNEGSKA (reference sequence).

There are many counts of this clonotype. The chain employs TRBV7-3 and TRBJ1-1, with D unclear. V dropped 5 bases and J dropped 4 bases, with 11 bases sitting between them. The CDR3 is made up of 13 amino acids. Germline V gene sequence: CDR1 SGHTA, CDR2 FQGTGA. The CDR3 nucleotides are TGTGCCAGCAGCCTCCCGGGGAGCACTGAAGCTTTCTTT. As protein: CASSLPGSTEAFF.

The V call is TRBV6-5, the J call TRBJ2-7; D might be TRBD2 (5 bases). Looked up from germline, CDR1 is MNHEY and CDR2 is SVGAGI. V gave up 6 bases and J gave up 2 bases, with 14 bases separating them. The CDR3 spans 14 residues. As DNA, the CDR3 is TGTGCCAGCAGACCGAGGGTCGGACCCTACGAGCAGTACTTC. Its translation: CASRPRVGPYEQYF.

As to this clonotype: A much larger clone differs from this one at a single base, so this may be a read error. This sequence joins TRBV5-1 and TRBJ1-4; 7 nucleotides align to TRBD1. The germline gives CDR1 SGHRS, CDR2 YFSETQ. This CDR3 region has 14 residues. Written as DNA, the CDR3 is TGCGCCAGCAGCCGGGACAGTCTAAATGTAAAACTGTTTTTT. This codes for CASSRDSLNVKLFF.

CDR3 sequence (DNA): TGTGCCAGCAGCGGAAGGAGGGAACTAGGGGGGGAGCTGTTTTTT. Its translation is CASSGRRELGGELFF. The rearrangement uses TRBV7-6 and TRBJ2-2; D perhaps matches TRBD2 (6 bases). The CDR3 is 15 amino acids. Germline CDR1 SGHVS, CDR2 FNYEAQ. The ends were cut back, 5 bases at V and 8 bases at J, with 18 bases in the middle.

V is TRBV7-2 and J is TRBJ2-4; a weak D match, TRBD2 (6 bases). The J call may be in error: the DNA end matches TRBJ2-7 better. Germline CDR1 reads SGHTA; CDR2 reads FQGNSA. The CDR3 consists of 14 residues. The CDR3 coding sequence is TGTGCCAGCAGCTCCGCTGGCGGGATATACGAGCAGTACTTC. As protein: CASSSAGGIYEQYF.